The present TCR beta chain was sequenced within a study of blood T cell repertoires in COVID-19. Study-wide context: There were acute and convalescent COVID-19 samples, and they came from the United States, Italy and Spain. Nucleic acid was either cDNA or gDNA, and it came from T cells, B-cell-depleted T cells, or PBMCs.

Per the original methods: Using reference gene primer amplification, nucleated cell counts were estimated. Only in-frame clones appear in the TCRdb table, and some are missing; sequencing was by immunoSEQ multiplex PCR. The D gene and trimming were derived from the DNA, and the V and J assignments and clone size from that table. The sample consists of about 100,000 clones, 80% to 95% of them appearing once. J was trimmed by 0 bases and V by 5 bases; bases with no gene match: 4. CDR3 length: 15 amino acids. Germline V CDR1 and CDR2: SGHNT, YENEEA. This TCR derives from a man in his forties or fifties with active COVID-19. The chain uses TRBV11-3 and TRBJ1-1, with 9 bases that match TRBD1. The source material was peripheral blood. The CDR3 sequence: CASSPRQGVNTEAFF. DNA of the CDR3: TGTGCCAGCAGCCCCCGACAGGGGGTGAACACTGAAGCTTTCTTT.